One sample yielded the 21 T cell receptor beta chains listed below, sequenced in a study of CD8 T cells in ankylosing spondylitis. One entry per CDR3 protein, called by TCRdb with MiXCR from the 5' RACE reads. The table lists fewer than 250,000 distinct CDR3 sequences, roughly 25% of them singletons. Material for sequencing was blood, either unsorted or a sorted T cell fraction (not recorded which). These receptors were obtained from a male donor with ankylosing spondylitis or in good health (not recorded which).

This clonotype was observed at least ten times. This chain joins TRBV3-1 and TRBJ2-7; D possibly matches TRBD1 or TRBD2 (5 bases each). V dropped 4 bases and J dropped 2 bases, with 12 bases sitting between them. In germline, CDR1 is LGHDT, CDR2 YNNKEL (reference sequence). This CDR3 spans 14 amino acids. CDR3 loop: CASSLHGTAYEQYF. CDR3 DNA: TGTGCCAGCAGCCTACACGGGACCGCCTACGAGCAGTACTTC.

The V call is TRBV29-1, the J call TRBJ1-1; D may be TRBD1 (5 bases). The CDR3 extends over 14 amino acids. Between the trimmed V and J ends, which lost 1 base and 1 base, there was a span of 10 bases. CDR1 and CDR2 (germline): SQVTM, ANQGSEA. The CDR3 region has the DNA TGCAGCGTTGAAGGTCGGGGGAGGAACACTGAAGCTTTCTTT. Its translation is CSVEGRGRNTEAFF.

About this clonotype itself: A read error may explain this, as a much larger clone is one base away. CDR3 loop: CASSRGGGGNNKQFF. The CDR3 DNA sequence: TGTGCCAGCAGCAGGGGGGGTGGTGGAAACAATAAGCAGTTCTTC. The chain couples TRBV5-6 to TRBJ2-1; tentative D call: TRBD2 (7 bases). CDR1 and CDR2 (germline): SGHDT, YYEEEE. The CDR3 sequence is 15 residues long.

Many counts were recorded for this clonotype. The V and J genes are TRBV20-1 and TRBJ2-5, with D perhaps TRBD2 (6 bases). Germline CDR1 is DFQATT and CDR2 is SNEGSKA (reference sequence). Trimming cost V 5 bases and J 5 bases, with 18 bases left between them. The CDR3 extends over 14 amino acids. The CDR3 DNA reads as TGCAGTGCTTATAGTTCAGGCGCGGGGGAGACCCAGTACTTC. It specifies CSAYSSGAGETQYF.

The gene calls are TRBV5-1 and TRBJ2-3, with 7 nucleotides matching TRBD2. Losses at the gene ends were 3 bases for V and 2 bases for J; bases not matched to a gene: 9. CDR3 length: 16 residues. From germline, CDR1 is SGHRS and CDR2 YFSETQ. The CDR3 sequence: CASSSTGGRHTDTQYF. Here the CDR3 DNA reads TGCGCCAGCAGCTCCACCGGGGGGAGGCACACAGATACGCAGTATTTT. Filled out from reference TRBV5-1 and TRBJ2-3, the complete variable domain reads KAGVTQTPRYLIKTRGQQVTLSCSPISGHRSVSWYQQTPGQGLQFLFEYFSETQRNKGNFPGRFSGRQFSNSRSEMNVSTLELGDSALYLCASSSTGGRHTDTQYFGPGTRLTVL.

This clonotype has just a few counts. V and J are TRBV24-1 and TRBJ2-1; 8 bases agree with TRBD2. Germline V gene data show CDR1 as KGHDR and CDR2 as SFDVKD. The CDR3 has 15 residues. V lost 5 bases and J lost 6; bases outside the gene matches: 8. The CDR3 nucleotides read TGTGCCACCAGTGCGCCCGGGAGGGCCGGCAATGAGCAGTTCTTC. It specifies CATSAPGRAGNEQFF.

The chain joins TRBV13 to TRBJ2-1; 15 nucleotides line up with TRBD2. The CDR3 totals 22 residues. In germline, CDR1 is PRHDT, CDR2 FYEKMQ (reference sequence). After removal of 5 bases from V and 2 bases from J, the junction contained 19 bases not matched to a gene. The CDR3 DNA is TGTGCCAGCAGCCCACCTGATTTCCCGGGACTAGCGGGAGGCCCCCCCTACAATGAGCAGTTCTTC. This sequence encodes CASSPPDFPGLAGGPPYNEQFF.

The gene calls are TRBV5-5 and TRBJ2-4, with D unresolved. With 2 bases removed from V and 1 base from J, the gap between germline ends came to 13 bases. The CDR3 extends over 16 amino acids. Germline V gene sequence: CDR1 SGHKS, CDR2 YYEKEE (reference sequence). The CDR3 DNA sequence: TGTGCCAGCAGCTTTAGAGGTTTGGGGGCCAAAAACATTCAGTACTTC. This translates into CASSFRGLGAKNIQYF.

This clonotype was observed many times. The V call is TRBV28, the J call TRBJ2-3; D possibly uses TRBD1 or TRBD2 (5 bases each). Trimming took off 3 bases at V and 1 base at J, with 17 bases between the two ends. This CDR3 contains 17 residues. CDR1 and CDR2 (germline): MDHEN, SYDVKM. CDR3 sequence (DNA): TGTGCCAGCAGTTTCCCCAGTGGGGGTCGTGGCACAGATACGCAGTATTTT. This gives the protein CASSFPSGGRGTDTQYF.

This clonotype occurred a few times. The genes are TRBV20-1 and TRBJ2-6; 7 bases are a match to TRBD1. Trimming cost V 3 bases and J 2 bases; bases outside gene matches: 4. CDR1 and CDR2 (germline): DFQATT, SNEGSKA (reference sequence). This CDR3 contains 15 residues. The CDR3 here is CSARLGGAGANVLTF. The CDR3 coding sequence is TGCAGTGCTAGGTTAGGGGGCGCTGGGGCCAACGTCCTGACTTTC.

For this clonotype: The germline gene is not matched at one end of the junction; a read error may be the cause. V is TRBV5-1 and J is TRBJ2-5; D gene ambiguous. The CDR3 contains 13 residues. Germline CDR1 and CDR2: SGHRS and YFSETQ. The DNA for the CDR3 is TGCGCCAGAAGCTTGGCCGGACAAGAGACCCAGTACTTC. Translating gives CARSLAGQETQYF.

V gene TRBV7-3 combines with J gene TRBJ2-1, with no clear D. Germline loops: CDR1 SGHTA, CDR2 FQGTGA. The CDR3 is 16 amino acids. V was clipped by 5 bases and J by 1 base, with 15 bases between them. CDR3 in amino acids: CASSVRGRGSYNEQFF. DNA for the CDR3: TGTGCCAGCAGCGTCAGAGGCCGCGGTTCCTACAATGAGCAGTTCTTC.

This clonotype was found a few times. In DNA form, the CDR3 reads TGCAGCGTTGAAGGCCGAGAATTCTCCTACGAGCAGTACTTC. The encoded protein is CSVEGREFSYEQYF. The chain is built from TRBV29-1 and TRBJ2-7, with unresolved D. Deletions cut 1 base from V and 0 bases from J, with 10 bases between. This CDR3 is 14 amino acids long. Germline V gene sequence: CDR1 SQVTM, CDR2 ANQGSEA.

This clonotype was observed many times. This chain connects TRBV29-1 to TRBJ2-1; D is possibly TRBD2 (5 bases). This CDR3 region has 15 residues. V lost 1 base and J lost 0, with 10 bases in between. Per germline, CDR1 SQVTM and CDR2 ANQGSEA. CDR3 region: CSVEGRAGSYNEQFF. In DNA, the CDR3 is TGCAGCGTTGAAGGGCGGGCGGGCTCCTACAATGAGCAGTTCTTC.

Ten or more counts support this clonotype. V gene TRBV4-3 combines with J gene TRBJ1-2; 7 nucleotides match TRBD1. Germline-derived CDR1 and CDR2 are LGHNA and YSLEER. The CDR3 length is 15 residues. V dropped 0 bases and J dropped 5; count of bases not matched to a gene: 6. The CDR3 region is CASSQDLRGHYGYTF. The CDR3 DNA reads as TGCGCCAGCAGCCAAGATTTGAGGGGGCATTATGGCTACACCTTC.

The chain links TRBV5-1 to TRBJ2-1; 8 nucleotides agree with TRBD1. Germline-derived CDR1 and CDR2 are SGHRS and YFSETQ. V shed 9 bases, J shed 6 bases, and the junction held 8 bases outside the gene matches. This CDR3 contains 13 residues. The CDR3, as DNA: TGCGCCACCGGACAGGGTGGGGTCAATGAGCAGTTCTTC. Translation: CATGQGGVNEQFF.

This clonotype showed up many times. The chain combines TRBV15 with TRBJ2-1; tentatively, D is TRBD1 (6 bases). Per germline, CDR1 LNHNV and CDR2 YYDKDF (reference sequence). The germline V and J ends were trimmed by 0 bases and 2 bases, with 8 bases remaining between them. The CDR3 covers 15 residues. The DNA of the CDR3 is TGTGCCACCAGCAGAGATACAGGGCCCTACAATGAGCAGTTCTTC. Amino acids: CATSRDTGPYNEQFF.

Comments on this clonotype: A much bigger clone sits one base away, suggesting this may be a read error. This sequence joins TRBV7-8 and TRBJ2-1; D call uncertain. Germline V gene lookup returns CDR1 SGHVS and CDR2 FQNEAQ. Trimming cost V 3 bases and J 9 bases, with 6 bases left between them. This CDR3 has 11 amino acids. In DNA, the CDR3 is TGTGCCAGCAGCTTGGATGGTGAGCAGTTCTTC. This gives the protein CASSLDGEQFF.

There are many counts of this clonotype. The CDR3 coding sequence is TGTGCCAGCAGCTTCAAAGCGGGAGGGCCTATATCCTACGAGCAGTACTTC. This gives the protein CASSFKAGGPISYEQYF. The rearrangement uses TRBV7-2 and TRBJ2-7; the match to TRBD2 covers 10 bases. Per the germline V gene, CDR1 is SGHTA and CDR2 is FQGNSA. The CDR3 contains 17 residues. Trimming at V came to 3 bases and at J to 1 base, leaving 9 bases not matched to a gene.

This clonotype was seen ten or more times. V and J are TRBV5-1 and TRBJ2-7, with D tentatively TRBD1 or TRBD2 (8 bases each). Germline assignment: CDR1 SGHRS and CDR2 YFSETQ. Trimming removed 3 bases at V and 6 bases at J, with 22 bases between. This CDR3 is built from 16 residues. This chain's CDR3 is CASSWTGRAGEAEQYF. DNA of the CDR3: TGCGCCAGCAGCTGGACAGGGCGAGCGGGAGAAGCCGAGCAGTACTTC.

This clonotype was counted a single time. This sequence joins TRBV28 and TRBJ2-7; the D is unclear. Per the germline V gene, CDR1 is MDHEN and CDR2 is SYDVKM. V lost 11 bases and J lost 0, with 14 bases in between. The CDR3 totals 13 residues. CDR3 region: CAHMTASSYEQYF. The CDR3 DNA is TGTGCCCATATGACGGCGAGCTCCTACGAGCAGTACTTC.